The clone carrying this T cell receptor (beta chain) was seen just once. In the authors' methods: Amplified reference gene primers provided the basis for estimating nucleated cell counts. The table came from immunoSEQ multiplex PCR; TCRdb's copy has only in-frame clones and leaves some out. V and J calls plus clone size are reproduced from that table; the DNA served to infer D and trimming. The sample lists about 250,000 clones; almost 90% were seen once. This specimen belongs to a study of blood T cell repertoires in COVID-19. The V gene lost 5 bases and the J gene lost 7 bases, with 15 bases spanning the gap. The germline V gene encodes CDR1 LNHDA and CDR2 SQIVND (reference sequence). This CDR3 spans 15 amino acids.

This clonotype originated in an elderly man with acute or convalescent COVID-19. The chain combines TRBV19 with TRBJ1-6; D might be TRBD1 (6 bases). Sequenced: peripheral blood. The CDR3 loop is CASSASRGSNSPLHF. CDR3 nucleotides: TGTGCCAGTAGTGCCAGCAGGGGATCAAATTCACCCCTCCACTTT. The complete variable domain, with remaining parts taken from reference TRBV19 and TRBJ1-6, reads DGGITQSPKYLFRKEGQNVTLSCEQNLNHDAMYWYRQDPGQGLRLIYYSQIVNDFQKGDIAEGYSVSREKKESFPLTVTSAQKNPTAFYLCASSASRGSNSPLHFGNGTRLTVT.